This entry describes one T cell receptor beta chain. Libraries were prepared by immunoSEQ multiplex PCR; TCRdb keeps only in-frame clonotypes and omits some of them. Of roughly 500,000 clones detected, roughly nine tenths appear once; the ten largest clones hold about 2.7%. Treatment here: 15 to 20 received Ad26.COV2.S at low or high dose, single or two shots; a few received placebo; per-sample allocation not given. Day 63 after the first vaccine or placebo injection was the time point for sampling. Boston supplied an adult donor aged 18-55 years. This vaccine is an Ad26 vector that expresses the Wuhan-strain SARS-CoV-2 spike. This sample was included in a study of Ad26.COV2.S vaccination and SARS-CoV-2 variants. On the study more broadly: Among those in the COV1001 Ad26.COV2.S trial arm was the donor. Intramuscular Ad26.COV2.S at 5x10^10 or 1x10^11 viral particles.

With 1 base removed from V and 3 bases from J, the gap between germline ends came to 11 bases. The CDR3 runs to 15 residues. Germline V gene sequence: CDR1 SGHRS, CDR2 YFSETQ. The source material was peripheral blood, sampled in a trial of Ad26.COV2.S vaccine versus placebo. The rearrangement joins TRBV5-1 to TRBJ2-1; D is possibly TRBD1 (6 bases). This TCR came from a person aged 18-60 years who received the Ad26.COV2.S COVID-19 vaccine or a placebo. CDR3 residues: CASSLYGGGYNEQFF. The DNA of the CDR3 is TGCGCCAGCAGCTTGTATGGGGGCGGCTACAATGAGCAGTTCTTC.